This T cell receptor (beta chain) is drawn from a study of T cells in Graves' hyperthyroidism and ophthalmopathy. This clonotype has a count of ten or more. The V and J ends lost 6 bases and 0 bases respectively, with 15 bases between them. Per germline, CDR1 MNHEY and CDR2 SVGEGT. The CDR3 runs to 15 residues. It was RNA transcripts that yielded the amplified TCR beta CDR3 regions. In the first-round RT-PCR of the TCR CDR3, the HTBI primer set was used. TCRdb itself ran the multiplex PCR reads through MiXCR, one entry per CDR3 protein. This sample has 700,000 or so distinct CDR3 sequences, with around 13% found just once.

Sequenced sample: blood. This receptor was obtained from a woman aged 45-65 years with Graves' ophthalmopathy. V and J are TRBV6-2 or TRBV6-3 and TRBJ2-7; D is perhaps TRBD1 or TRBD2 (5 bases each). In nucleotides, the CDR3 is TGTGCCAGCAGCTCTCGGGACGAGAGCTCCTACGAGCAGTACTTC. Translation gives CASSSRDESSYEQYF.